This entry concerns a single T cell receptor beta chain. Looked up from germline, CDR1 is SGHTA and CDR2 is FQGTGA. V lost 5 bases, J lost 0 bases, and 5 bases stayed unmatched. The CDR3 loop spans 16 amino acids. These data originate in a study of blood T cell repertoires in COVID-19. Study as a whole: The cDNA or gDNA used as material had been derived from T cells, B-cell-depleted T cells, or PBMCs.

Generated by immunoSEQ multiplex PCR, the TCRdb table keeps only in-frame clones and is missing some. The table has tens of thousands of clones, 88% seen once. The rearrangement links TRBV7-3 to TRBJ2-3, with 10 positions matching TRBD2. The sequence came from a woman of 80 years or more with active COVID-19. The sample taken for sequencing was peripheral blood. The CDR3 protein is CASSLSGRSSTDTQYF. DNA for the CDR3: TGTGCCAGCAGCCTTAGCGGGAGGTCTAGCACAGATACGCAGTATTTT.